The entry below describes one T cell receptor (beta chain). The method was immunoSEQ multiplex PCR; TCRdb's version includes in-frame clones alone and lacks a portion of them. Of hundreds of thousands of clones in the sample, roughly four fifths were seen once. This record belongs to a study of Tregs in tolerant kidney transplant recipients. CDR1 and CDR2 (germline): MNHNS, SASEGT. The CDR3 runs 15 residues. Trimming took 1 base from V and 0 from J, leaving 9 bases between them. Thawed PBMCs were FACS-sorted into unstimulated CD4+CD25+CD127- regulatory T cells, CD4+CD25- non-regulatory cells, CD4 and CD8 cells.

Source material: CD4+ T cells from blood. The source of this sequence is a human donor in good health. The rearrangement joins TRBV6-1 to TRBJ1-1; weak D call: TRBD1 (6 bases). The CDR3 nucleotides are TGTGCCAGCAGTGAAGTTACAGGGCTGAACACTGAAGCTTTCTTT. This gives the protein CASSEVTGLNTEAFF.